This TCR beta chain comes out of a study of blood T cell repertoires in COVID-19 (dated by TCRdb to the early 2020s). For the wider study: Samples from collaborators originated in the United States, Italy and Spain and spanned both the acute and convalescent phases of COVID-19. The material from the prospective study consisted of cDNA or gDNA derived from T cells, B-cell-depleted T cells, or PBMCs. The dataset comprised deeply sampled blood TCRbeta repertoires from subjects exposed to, actively infected with, or recovered from COVID-19. The repertoires were made available in a free public database intended to serve as a resource for research on the immune response to SARS-CoV-2. The samples were drawn from two sources: the first 160 participants of the ongoing ImmuneRACE study, and 1,200 or so subjects contributed by 6 global collaborators. Sample metadata almost always included a de-identified subject ID, COVID-19 status, age in years and sex. Where HLA class I and class II types were available, the types were taken from metadata supplied by the sample provider, not from assay-based typing.

At one collaborating source in Seattle, patients were enrolled during active infection and were followed longitudinally through the course of disease. Collaborating institutions collected whole blood in K2EDTA tubes following their own protocols. For TCRbeta analysis, collaborator samples were shipped as frozen whole blood, as isolated PBMCs, or as DNA extracted from either sample type. Study-wide findings and limitations: The quantity of clinical and demographic metadata differed by source and by participant and was supplied without curation.

TCRbeta CDR3 regions were amplified from genomic DNA by means of the immunoSEQ Assay, a bias-controlled multiplex PCR. Per the authors' processing: Within the assay, amplification of reference gene primers was used to estimate how many nucleated cells each sample contained. To quantify the absolute abundance of each unique TCRbeta CDR3 rearrangement, sequence reads were collapsed and filtered. For each sample, productive Simpson clonality was calculated as the square root of Simpson's diversity index over productive rearrangements. The source is immuneACCESS, and TCRdb retained only in-frame sequences with V and J called. Part of the clones is not carried over; for the studies checked, unresolved V genes explain less than half of this, and the remainder is unexplained. V, J and clone size are those of that table, while D and trimming were read from the DNA. The sample includes some 300,000 clones, with over 80% observed a single time. The ten most abundant clones make up just under 6.5% of the sample.

Details on this clone: Its target antigen remains unknown. Nothing much larger sits one base from this clone, and base qualities are not available.

Sequencing input: peripheral blood. This TCR derives from a woman in her forties or fifties with COVID-19, enrolled during active disease.

The CDR3 protein is CASSRGAARGSNQPQHF. The DNA is TGCGCCAGCAGCCGAGGAGCCGCCAGGGGGAGCAATCAGCCCCAGCATTTT. The sequence is built from TRBV4-1 and TRBJ1-5, with 7 bases matching TRBD1. Trimming removed 4 bases from V and 1 base from J; the gene matches leave 10 bases unexplained. From the germline V gene, CDR1 is MGHRA and CDR2 is YSYEKL. Measured from the cysteine to the phenylalanine, the CDR3 is 17 residues long. The CDR3 DNA has 51 bases and is translated from base 1.